Described below is a single T cell receptor (beta chain) sequence and its context. Its specificity is not known. A read error may produce the germline difference seen at one junction end. This entry is derived from a study of tumor-infiltrating lymphocytes in primary liver carcinoma. The wider study: About 3.5 to 8 million productive TCRbeta reads were obtained from the samples, with similar numbers across tissue types.

Total RNA (around 0.45 ug) served as template for TCR beta cDNA synthesis primed by a constant-region primer. Researchers made the TCR beta libraries by running three nested multiplex PCR rounds with slightly modified ARM-PCR. TRBV1-TRBV30 forward primers paired with a C-beta reverse primer were used in the first two PCR rounds, which ran approximately 10 cycles each. TCRdb itself ran the multiplex PCR reads through MiXCR, one entry per CDR3 protein. The sample carries just under 95,000 distinct CDR3 sequences, roughly 70% recorded once. The CDR3 has 15 residues. Broader study findings: Tumor region pairs showed greater overlap than either tumor-adjacent or tumor-blood pairs did. Tumors and blood were compared for top-250-clone fraction, and tumors had the significantly higher value (p = 0.039).

Taking 20-30 mg of unsorted bulk tissue, the authors co-extracted RNA and DNA. The receptor was isolated from a man aged 35 to 55 with primary liver carcinoma and hepatitis B virus infection. The chain recombines TRBV12-3 or TRBV12-4 with TRBJ2-7, with D maybe TRBD2 (6 bases). The material sequenced was tumor-adjacent normal liver tissue. The DNA of the CDR3 is TGTGTCAGCACCGAACCGGGACTGGCTTTTTACGAGCAGTGCTTC. Amino acids: CVSTEPGLAFYEQCF.